This T cell receptor (beta chain) was obtained from a study of immune evolution from preneoplasia to lung adenocarcinoma. Findings and caveats of the study: Clonality was highest in normal lung, lower in later-stage lesions apparently.

V gave up 2 bases and J gave up 4 bases, with 16 bases separating them. Germline assignment: CDR1 SGHRS and CDR2 YFSETQ. The CDR3 loop spans 16 amino acids. Libraries were prepared by immunoSEQ multiplex PCR; TCRdb keeps only in-frame clonotypes and omits some of them. The sample comprises about 3,700 clones, around 80% of which are singletons, and 4.5% to 6% rests with the top ten. A note on this clone: What it recognizes is unknown.

Patient tissue came from resections in Japan or China, 2014–2017. Sequenced material: FFPE lung adenocarcinoma in situ tissue. The V call is TRBV5-1, the J call TRBJ1-3; D is unclear. This TCR was sampled from a person aged 65-85 years with lung adenocarcinoma. The CDR3 region has the DNA TGCGCCAGCAGCTTAACACTTTCCTTTGCCGGAAACACCATATATTTT. As protein: CASSLTLSFAGNTIYF.